The present entry profiles one T cell receptor beta chain with its context. The assay was immunoSEQ multiplex PCR, and TCRdb's table has in-frame clones only and misses some. The sample shows 400,000 to 450,000 clones, about 93% of them seen only once. Germline CDR1 is MNHEY and CDR2 is SVGAGI. This CDR3 has 14 amino acids. With 11 bases clipped from V and 5 bases from J, the junction kept 13 bases outside the gene matches. The entry originates in a study of control samples from healthy donors and cancer patients. Sequenced input: PBMCs. This TCR derives from a man between 35 and 55 years old with head and neck cancer. The rearrangement joins TRBV6-5 to TRBJ2-7; the match to TRBD2 covers 9 bases. CDR3 protein: CAGTPGLASDEQYF. The CDR3 nucleotides read TGTGCCGGGACTCCGGGACTAGCTTCCGACGAGCAGTACTTC.